Listed here are 25 T cell receptor beta chains from one sample, sequenced in a study of PD-1 blockade in mismatch repair-deficient tumors. The assay was immunoSEQ multiplex PCR, and TCRdb's table has in-frame clones only and misses some. The repertoire holds 40,000 or so clones, with roughly 88% as singletons. Sequences were derived from PBMCs, sampled 38 to 40 weeks after starting pembrolizumab. These receptors originate from an adult with mismatch repair-deficient cancer.

This clone was detected a few times. The chain combines TRBV5-1 with TRBJ2-7; TRBD2 aligns across 7 bases. The germline gives CDR1 SGHRS, CDR2 YFSETQ. The junction had 10 bases not matched to a gene; V was cut back by 0 bases and J by 4 bases. The length of the CDR3 is 16 residues. The CDR3 region is CASSLAGGRAWYEQYF. The CDR3 region has the DNA TGCGCCAGCAGCTTGGCTGGAGGGAGGGCCTGGTACGAGCAGTACTTC.

The rearrangement links TRBV19 to TRBJ1-3; 10 positions match TRBD1. Unmatched junction bases numbered 4, after V lost 7 bases and J lost 7 bases. The CDR3 sequence is 13 residues long. Germline V gene lookup returns CDR1 LNHDA and CDR2 SQIVND (reference sequence). As DNA, the CDR3 is TGTGCCAGTAAGACAGGGGGCCGGAACACCATATATTTT. This codes for CASKTGGRNTIYF.

The rearrangement uses TRBV19 and TRBJ1-4; 8 bases are shared with TRBD1. The germline V gene has CDR1 LNHDA and CDR2 SQIVND (reference sequence). V lost 0 bases to trimming and J lost 6 bases; unmatched junction nucleotides: 6. The CDR3 loop spans 16 amino acids. CDR3 region: CASSIDRTGIHEKLFF. CDR3 in DNA: TGTGCCAGTAGTATAGATAGGACAGGGATCCATGAAAAACTGTTTTTT. Complete variable domain (other parts from reference TRBV19 and TRBJ1-4): DGGITQSPKYLFRKEGQNVTLSCEQNLNHDAMYWYRQDPGQGLRLIYYSQIVNDFQKGDIAEGYSVSREKKESFPLTVTSAQKNPTAFYLCASSIDRTGIHEKLFFGSGTQLSVL.

This clone was picked up a small number of times. The V call is TRBV4-1, the J call TRBJ1-1, with D possibly matching TRBD1 (5 bases). The CDR3 extends over 16 amino acids. V was clipped by 4 bases and J by 1 base, with 16 bases between them. From germline, CDR1 is MGHRA and CDR2 YSYEKL. CDR3 nucleotide sequence: TGCGCCAGCAGCCGAGGAGGGACCCTGGGGAACACTGAAGCTTTCTTT. As protein: CASSRGGTLGNTEAFF.

The chain carries TRBV6-1 and TRBJ2-7; 7 nucleotides line up with TRBD1. V was pared by 1 base and J by 2 bases, with 5 bases of the junction left unmatched. Germline-derived CDR1 and CDR2 are MNHNS and SASEGT. The CDR3 is made up of 15 amino acids. The CDR3: CASSEGQGPTYEQYF. The DNA of the CDR3 is TGTGCCAGCAGTGAAGGACAGGGTCCAACCTACGAGCAGTACTTC.

The chain couples TRBV9 to TRBJ1-1; D is unclear. The V gene's germline CDR1 is SGDLS and CDR2 YYNGEE. The CDR3 contains 13 residues. The V and J ends lost 3 bases and 5 bases respectively, with 11 bases between them. CDR3 nucleotides: TGTGCCAGCAGCGCTGACGGGTGGACTGAAGCTTTCTTT. Encoded protein: CASSADGWTEAFF.

This chain connects TRBV29-1 to TRBJ1-1, with 7 positions matching TRBD1. Looked up from germline, CDR1 is SQVTM and CDR2 is ANQGSEA. With 8 bases clipped from V and 3 bases from J, the junction kept 9 bases outside the gene matches. This CDR3 contains 13 residues. Here the CDR3 reads CSIMKDRYTEAFF. The CDR3 coding sequence is TGCAGCATAATGAAGGACAGGTACACTGAAGCTTTCTTT.

The chain couples TRBV7-9 to TRBJ2-3; D is undetermined. Trimming took off 5 bases at V and 3 bases at J, with 6 bases between the two ends. The V gene's germline CDR1 is SEHNR and CDR2 FQNEAQ (reference sequence). The CDR3 has 12 amino acids. CDR3 loop: CASSPMTDTQYF. DNA of the CDR3: TGTGCCAGCAGCCCCATGACAGATACGCAGTATTTT. Full variable domain (remainder filled in from reference TRBV7-9 and TRBJ2-3): DTGVSQNPRHKITKRGQNVTFRCDPISEHNRLYWYRQTLGQGPEFLTYFQNEAQLEKSRLLSDRFSAERPKGSFSTLEIQRTEQGDSAMYLCASSPMTDTQYFGPGTRLTVL.

This clone was recorded only once. V is TRBV15 and J is TRBJ2-2; 8 nucleotides match TRBD1. Trimming at V came to 1 base and at J to 7 bases, leaving 2 bases not matched to a gene. CDR1 and CDR2 from the germline V gene are LNHNV and YYDKDF (reference sequence). The CDR3 loop spans 14 amino acids. The CDR3 protein is CATSRGQGIGELFF. The CDR3 DNA reads TGTGCCACCAGCAGAGGACAGGGGATCGGGGAGCTGTTTTTT.

This chain joins TRBV18 and TRBJ1-2, with TRBD1 as a possible D gene (5 bases). There are 15 residues in the CDR3. The germline V gene encodes CDR1 KGHSH and CDR2 LQKENI. Trimming took off 2 bases at V and 8 bases at J, with 18 bases between the two ends. CDR3 DNA: TGTGCCAGCTCACCAGGGCCACAGGCAAGAGACGGCTACACCTTC. It yields the protein CASSPGPQARDGYTF.

The chain is built from TRBV9 and TRBJ2-2; no firm D call. The ends were cut back, 4 bases at V and 3 bases at J, with 16 bases in the middle. Per germline, CDR1 SGDLS and CDR2 YYNGEE. This CDR3 has 16 amino acids. As DNA, the CDR3 is TGTGCCAGCAGCCCGACTGGAAGAGAGGACACCGGGGAGCTGTTTTTT. This translates into CASSPTGREDTGELFF.

The chain employs TRBV5-1 and TRBJ2-2; 9 nucleotides align to TRBD1. The CDR3 totals 14 residues. CDR1 and CDR2 (germline): SGHRS, YFSETQ. Unmatched junction bases numbered 3, after V lost 5 bases and J lost 4 bases. Here the CDR3 reads CASRVTGGTGELFF. The CDR3, as DNA: TGCGCCAGCAGGGTGACAGGGGGCACCGGGGAGCTGTTTTTT.

V is TRBV5-1 and J is TRBJ1-1; D gene unclear. The CDR3 loop spans 12 amino acids. The V gene lost 0 bases and the J gene lost 7 bases, with 7 bases spanning the gap. Germline V gene lookup returns CDR1 SGHRS and CDR2 YFSETQ. The CDR3 loop is CASSLGVNEAFF. The CDR3 DNA sequence: TGCGCCAGCAGCTTGGGAGTCAATGAAGCTTTCTTT.

The rearrangement links TRBV10-3 to TRBJ2-7; 7 bases align to TRBD1. The CDR3 has 14 residues. From germline, CDR1 is ENHRY and CDR2 SYGVKD. Trimming cost V 3 bases and J 3 bases; bases outside gene matches: 5. CDR3 DNA: TGTGCCATCAGTGACCGGGACAGAGACTACGAGCAGTACTTC. It encodes CAISDRDRDYEQYF.

This chain joins TRBV29-1 and TRBJ2-5; 10 bases are shared with TRBD1. The assigned J gene may be wrong: the sequence end matches TRBJ2-7 better. Germline values: CDR1 SQVTM, CDR2 ANQGSEA. This CDR3 has 15 residues. CDR3 sequence: CSVGSLDRGKYEQYF. The DNA for the CDR3 is TGCAGCGTTGGCAGCCTGGACAGGGGGAAGTACGAGCAGTACTTC.

This chain uses TRBV6-1 with TRBJ1-1; D unclear. The CDR3 length is 15 residues. Deletions cut 1 base from V and 0 bases from J, with 9 bases between. Germline CDR1 MNHNS, CDR2 SASEGT. CDR3 nucleotide sequence: TGTGCCAGCAGTGAAGGAGTTATTATGAACACTGAAGCTTTCTTT. It codes for CASSEGVIMNTEAFF.

This chain connects TRBV28 to TRBJ2-3, with 7 bases that match TRBD1. The V gene end was trimmed by 5 bases and the J gene end by 7 bases; junction bases not matched to a gene: 24. CDR1 and CDR2 (germline): MDHEN, SYDVKM. The CDR3 spans 19 residues. This chain's CDR3 is CASSPLSPDAGGRIYTQYF. The CDR3 DNA sequence: TGTGCCAGCAGTCCCCTCAGCCCGGACGCAGGGGGAAGGATATATACGCAGTATTTT.

The CDR3 DNA reads TGCGCCAGCAGTGATCGAGGGACAGGCAATGAAAAACTGTTTTTT. This codes for CASSDRGTGNEKLFF. The chain joins TRBV10-1 to TRBJ1-4; 8 bases fit TRBD1. The germline V gene has CDR1 WNHNN and CDR2 SYGVQD (reference sequence). This CDR3 has 15 amino acids. The junction had 5 bases not matched to a gene; V was cut back by 3 bases and J by 5 bases.

V and J are TRBV6-5 and TRBJ1-5, with D hard to call. The germline V gene has CDR1 MNHEY and CDR2 SVGAGI. The CDR3 is 15 residues long. Trimming stripped 2 bases from V and 0 bases from J, with 8 bases between. CDR3 residues: CASSYTGNSNQPQHF. The CDR3 DNA is TGTGCCAGCAGTTACACCGGGAATAGCAATCAGCCCCAGCATTTT.

The chain employs TRBV6-1 and TRBJ2-1; D unclear. Germline V CDR1 and CDR2: MNHNS, SASEGT. CDR3 length: 13 amino acids. The V gene lost 6 bases and the J gene lost 6 bases, with 12 bases spanning the gap. The CDR3 bases are TGTGCCAGCAGAGAGACTGGTATCAATGAGCAGTTCTTC. Its translation: CASRETGINEQFF.

The V and J genes are TRBV6-6 and TRBJ1-5; D remains unclear. Germline CDR1 MNHNY, CDR2 SVGAGI (reference sequence). The CDR3 extends over 15 amino acids. Trimming took 6 bases from V and 0 from J, leaving 12 bases between them. The DNA of the CDR3 is TGTGCCAGCAGCCTTGGCAGGTCTAGCAATCAGCCCCAGCATTTT. Translated, it gives CASSLGRSSNQPQHF.

Comments on this clone: The germline gene is not matched at one end of the junction; a read error may be the cause. The gene calls are TRBV7-7 and TRBJ2-1; tentative D call: TRBD2 (6 bases). Germline CDR1 is SSHAT and CDR2 is FNYEAQ (reference sequence). This CDR3 is built from 15 residues. CDR3 protein: CASSLALTSKNEQFF. The CDR3 coding sequence is TGTGCTAGCAGCTTAGCCTTGACTAGTAAGAATGAGCAGTTCTTC.

This rearrangement joins TRBV10-3 to TRBJ2-5; 11 bases map to TRBD2. Germline V lookup: CDR1 ENHRY, CDR2 SYGVKD. The junction had 6 bases not matched to a gene; V was cut back by 4 bases and J by 2 bases. This CDR3 contains 16 residues. CDR3 DNA sequence: TGTGCCATCAGTGGCACGGGACTAGCGGTACAAGAGACCCAGTACTTC. Its translation is CAISGTGLAVQETQYF.

The chain is built from TRBV18 and TRBJ2-5; D is ambiguous. The V gene's germline CDR1 is KGHSH and CDR2 LQKENI. Deletions cut 0 bases from V and 5 bases from J, with 10 bases between. This CDR3 spans 14 amino acids. The chain's CDR3 is CASSPPVGLETQYF. CDR3 DNA: TGTGCCAGCTCACCACCGGTCGGGTTGGAGACCCAGTACTTC.

The chain couples TRBV21-1 to TRBJ1-5; TRBD1 is the table's D call and was not checked against the DNA. TRBV21-1 corresponds to a pseudogene. This CDR3 is 16 amino acids long. In nucleotides, the CDR3 is TGTGCCAGCAGCATAAACAGGGTCCCCCGGGTTGAGCCCCAGCATTTT. Protein: CASSINRVPRVEPQHF.